This T cell receptor beta chain stems from a study of cytomegalovirus exposure and HLA in healthy donors. Regarding the study as a whole: CMV serostatus was the sole immune exposure information available. It was likely that a cluster of highly shared sequence variants was a sequencing artifact. Indistinguishable V segments such as TRBV6-2 and TRBV6-3 were excluded.

This CDR3 has 15 residues. Germline V gene lookup returns CDR1 SGHNT and CDR2 YYREEE (reference sequence). Trimming stripped 4 bases from V and 0 bases from J, with 12 bases between. The PCR made use of 60 Vbeta and 13 Jbeta primers. The method was immunoSEQ multiplex PCR; TCRdb's version includes in-frame clones alone and lacks a portion of them. The table shows 150,000 to 200,000 clones, with about 79% occurring only once. This clone has more than one count but fewer than ten. Its matching antigen is unknown. This receptor was identified in a man aged 50 or older in good health and CMV-seropositive. The chain is built from TRBV5-4 and TRBJ2-3; tentatively, D is TRBD2 (6 bases). Sequencing was performed on PBMCs. The CDR3 region has the DNA TGTGCCAGCAGCCCATCCGGGACTAGCACAGATACGCAGTATTTT. Translation: CASSPSGTSTDTQYF.